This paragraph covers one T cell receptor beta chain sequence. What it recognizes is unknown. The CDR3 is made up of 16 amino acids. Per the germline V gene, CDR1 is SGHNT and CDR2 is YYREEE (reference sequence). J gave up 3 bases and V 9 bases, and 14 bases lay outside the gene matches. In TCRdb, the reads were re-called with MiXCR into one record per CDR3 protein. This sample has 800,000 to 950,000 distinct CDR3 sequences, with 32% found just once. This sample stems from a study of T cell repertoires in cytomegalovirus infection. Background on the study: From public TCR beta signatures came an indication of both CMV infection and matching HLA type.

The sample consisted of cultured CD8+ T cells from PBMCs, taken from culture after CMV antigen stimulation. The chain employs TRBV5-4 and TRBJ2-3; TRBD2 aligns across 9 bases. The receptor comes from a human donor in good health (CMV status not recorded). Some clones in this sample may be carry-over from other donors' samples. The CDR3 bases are TGTGCCATCCTACTACGGCGGGGGGGCCGGACAGATACGCAGTATTTT. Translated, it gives CAILLRRGGRTDTQYF. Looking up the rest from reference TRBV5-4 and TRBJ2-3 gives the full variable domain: ETGVTQSPTHLIKTRGQQVTLRCSSQSGHNTVSWYQQALGQGPQFIFQYYREEENGRGNFPPRFSGLQFPNYSSELNVNALELDDSALYLCAILLRRGGRTDTQYFGPGTRLTVL.